A selection of T cell receptor beta chains follows, all from one sample in a study of blood T cell repertoires in COVID-19. Sequencing was performed with immunoSEQ multiplex PCR; in TCRdb, only in-frame clones are kept and a portion is missing. This table holds 250,000 or so clones, about 91% found once. Sequenced sample: PBMCs or T cells enriched from blood (not recorded which). The receptor set was obtained from a woman aged 40 to 50 with acute COVID-19. Each CDR3 is given with its conserved first and last residue. D genes are given only for firm matches. Clone size is not always given. Where it is, it says once, few, many or a class for expanded clones.

D gene	V gene	J gene	clone size	CDR3 DNA	CDR3 protein
-	TRBV10-3	TRBJ2-1	-	TGTGCCATCAGTGACAGGGGAAGGGCTAATGAGCAGTTCTTC	CAISDRGRANEQFF
-	TRBV4-3	TRBJ1-6	-	TGCGCCAGCAGCCAAGTGGGCCCCAGGGCCGTTAGGTCCTATAATTCACCCCTCCACTTT	CASSQVGPRAVRSYNSPLHF
-	TRBV7-8	TRBJ1-6	-	TGTGCCAGCAGCTTACTGGTGGACACGACTTCACCCCTCCACTTT	CASSLLVDTTSPLHF
TRBD1	TRBV7-9	TRBJ1-2	-	TGTGCCAGCAGCCGGGACAGGGGCTATGGCTACACCTTC	CASSRDRGYGYTF
-	TRBV7-2	TRBJ1-1	-	TGTGCCAGCAGCTTGCTTCAGGGCTCCACTGAAGCTTTCTTT	CASSLLQGSTEAFF
-	TRBV2	TRBJ2-3	-	TGTGCCAGCAGTGAAGGGACAGTCACAGATACGCAGTATTTT	CASSEGTVTDTQYF
-	TRBV2	TRBJ1-4	-	TGTGCCAGCAGGGCGCGGTTGGGAGGGGCCGGGGAACTGTTTTTT	CASRARLGGAGELFF
-	TRBV7-2	TRBJ1-2	-	TGTGCCAGCAGCTTACTACAGGGCTATAGCCCTGGCTACACCTTC	CASSLLQGYSPGYTF
-	TRBV18	TRBJ2-7	-	TGTGCCAGCTCACCGGGCACGGGGAACTACGAGCAGTACTTC	CASSPGTGNYEQYF
TRBD2	TRBV7-2	TRBJ2-2	-	TGTGCCAGCAGCTTTAGCGGGGGGCCGGCCGGGGAGCTGTTTTTT	CASSFSGGPAGELFF
TRBD2	TRBV11-3	TRBJ2-1	-	TGTGCCAGCAGCCCCGCAACCGGGAGGGCTAGGGATGAGCAGTTCTTC	CASSPATGRARDEQFF
TRBD1	TRBV9	TRBJ1-4	-	TGTGCCAGCAGCGGACAGGGGACCTTCTATGAAAAACTGTTTTTT	CASSGQGTFYEKLFF
-	TRBV6-5	TRBJ1-1	-	TGTGCCAGCATAGGGGTAGGTTACACTGAAGCTTTCTTT	CASIGVGYTEAFF
TRBD1	TRBV7-9	TRBJ2-1	-	TGTGCCAGCAGCTTAGGACAGGGGGCCCACAATGAGCAGTTCTTC	CASSLGQGAHNEQFF
TRBD1	TRBV2	TRBJ1-5	-	TGTGCCAGCAGTGTTGTGGGACAGGCAGGAAACCAGCCCCAGCATTTT	CASSVVGQAGNQPQHF
-	TRBV10-2	TRBJ2-4	-	TGCGCCAGCAGTGTATCGAAAAACATTCAGTACTTC	CASSVSKNIQYF
TRBD1	TRBV19	TRBJ1-4	-	TGTGCCAGTAGTAAAACCGGGACAGGGGCTCAGGGGTATAATGAAAAACTGTTTTTT	CASSKTGTGAQGYNEKLFF
TRBD1	TRBV3-1/TRBV3-2	TRBJ2-6	-	TGTGCCAGCACCTCCGGACAGGGGGGATCTGGGGCCAACGTCCTGACTTTC	CASTSGQGGSGANVLTF
-	TRBV10-3	TRBJ2-5	once	TGTGCCATCAGTGCTAGCTTTGGCTTAGAGACCCAGTACTTC	CAISASFGLETQYF
TRBD2	TRBV4-2	TRBJ2-1	-	TGTGCCAGCAGCCCCGAACTAGCGGGGGTCCACAATGAGCAGTTCTTC	CASSPELAGVHNEQFF
-	TRBV7-2	TRBJ2-3	-	TGTGCCAGCAGCTTGGGGGCCACAGATACGCAGTATTTT	CASSLGATDTQYF
-	TRBV7-9	TRBJ1-2	-	TGTGCCAGCAGCTTAGGTCGGGTTAGCTACACCTTC	CASSLGRVSYTF
-	TRBV9	TRBJ1-2	once	TGTGCCAGCAGCCTTCTACCAGGACAGTCGCGGTTCTATGGCTACACCTTC	CASSLLPGQSRFYGYTF
-	TRBV4-1	TRBJ1-2	-	TGCGCCAGCAGCCAAGTTACGACAGGAGCTAACTATGGCTACACCTTC	CASSQVTTGANYGYTF
-	TRBV3-1/TRBV3-2	TRBJ1-5	-	TGTGCCAGCAGCCAAGATCCAGGGCGCAATCAGCCCCAGCATTTT	CASSQDPGRNQPQHF
TRBD1	TRBV19	TRBJ1-4	-	TGTGCCAGTAGTATAACAGGGGCCCCGGTCCCAAATGAAAAACTGTTTTTT	CASSITGAPVPNEKLFF
-	TRBV4-1	TRBJ2-2	-	TGCGCCAGCAGCCAAGACGGGATTCCCGGGGAGCTGTTTTTT	CASSQDGIPGELFF
TRBD1	TRBV7-8	TRBJ1-2	-	TGTGCCAGCAGCTTATTACAGGGGCGAGGCTACACCTTC	CASSLLQGRGYTF
TRBD1	TRBV7-9	TRBJ1-2	-	TGTGCCAGCAGCTCGCAAGTGGACAGGGCCTATGGCTACACCTTC	CASSSQVDRAYGYTF
-	TRBV7-2	TRBJ1-6	few	TGTGCCAGCAGCTTATGGGGTCGCGCGGGGAATTCACCCCTCCACTTT	CASSLWGRAGNSPLHF
-	TRBV5-8	TRBJ1-6	-	TGTGCCAGCAGCTTATTGGAGGGGATGGTTACCTATAATTCACCCCTCCACTTT	CASSLLEGMVTYNSPLHF
TRBD2	TRBV4-2	TRBJ2-2	-	TGTGCCAGCAGCCAAGATGGGTCTAGCGGGGGGGCAGTTGGGGAGCTGTTTTTT	CASSQDGSSGGAVGELFF
-	TRBV5-1	TRBJ2-7	-	TGCGCCAGCAGCCCGACTGGTGTCGAGCAGTACTTC	CASSPTGVEQYF
TRBD1	TRBV19	TRBJ1-6	once	TGTGCCAGTAATAAGGACAGGGGGTCTGGTTCACCCCTCCACTTT	CASNKDRGSGSPLHF
-	TRBV18	TRBJ1-5	-	TGTGCCAGCTCACCACCAGGGGCAGATAGCAATCAGCCCCAGCATTTT	CASSPPGADSNQPQHF
-	TRBV5-4	TRBJ1-6	-	TGTGCCAGCAGCCCTGGGGCCGGGGGTGATTCACCCCTCCACTTT	CASSPGAGGDSPLHF
-	TRBV11-2	TRBJ2-7	-	TGTGCCAGCACTAGGTCCTACGAGCAGTACTTC	CASTRSYEQYF
TRBD2	TRBV5-1	TRBJ2-5	-	TGCGCCAGCAGCCAAGGACTAGCGGGTAGGGGAGAGACCCAGTACTTC	CASSQGLAGRGETQYF
-	TRBV30	TRBJ2-7	-	TGTGCCTGGAGTAGAGACACCTACGAGCAGTACTTC	CAWSRDTYEQYF
-	TRBV10-1	TRBJ2-1	-	TGCGCCAGTTCCCGGGGGACCGCCTACAATGAGCAGTTCTTC	CASSRGTAYNEQFF
TRBD2	TRBV19	TRBJ2-2	-	TGTGCCAGTAGTATACGGGGGGCGAACACCGGGGAGCTGTTTTTT	CASSIRGANTGELFF